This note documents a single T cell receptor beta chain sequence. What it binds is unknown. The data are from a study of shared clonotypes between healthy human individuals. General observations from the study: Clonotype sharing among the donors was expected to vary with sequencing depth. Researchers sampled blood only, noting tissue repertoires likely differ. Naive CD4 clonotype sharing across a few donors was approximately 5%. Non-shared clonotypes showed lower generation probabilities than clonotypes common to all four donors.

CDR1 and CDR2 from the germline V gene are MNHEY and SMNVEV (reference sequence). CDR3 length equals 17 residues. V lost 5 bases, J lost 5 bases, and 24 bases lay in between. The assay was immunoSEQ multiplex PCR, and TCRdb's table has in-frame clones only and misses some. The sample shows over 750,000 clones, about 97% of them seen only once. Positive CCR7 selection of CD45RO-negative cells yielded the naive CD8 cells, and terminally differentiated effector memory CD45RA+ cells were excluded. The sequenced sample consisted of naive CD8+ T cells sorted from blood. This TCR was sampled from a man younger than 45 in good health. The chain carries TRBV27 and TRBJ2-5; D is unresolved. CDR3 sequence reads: CASSPRSPIGVRETQYF. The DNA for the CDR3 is TGTGCCAGCAGTCCCCGTTCACCCATAGGAGTAAGGGAGACCCAGTACTTC.